The T cell receptor beta chain described here comes from a study of T cell responses to AZD1222 COVID-19 vaccine. Regarding the study as a whole: Researchers report vaccine-associated CD4 TCRs spanning spike, with dominance at 160-218 and 743-854. Among spike-specific TCRs, nearly half reportedly target unmutated variant regions. The peak T cell response came first, and repertoires were sampled only after it. Spike-specific TCR repertoires showed rising breadth and depth after two AZD1222 doses.

On this clone: Its target is unknown.

The protocol was immunoSEQ multiplex PCR, while the TCRdb copy is restricted to in-frame clones and leaves out a portion. The sample has 25,000 to 30,000 clones; roughly nine tenths are singletons. The CDR3 runs 13 residues. Germline assignment: CDR1 MNHEY and CDR2 SVGAGI. J was trimmed by 6 bases and V by 6 bases; bases with no gene match: 2. The material sequenced was peripheral blood, taken on day 0 of AZD1222 vaccination. The rearrangement joins TRBV6-5 to TRBJ1-6; 7 positions match TRBD1. The source is an adult in good health. CDR3 amino acids: CASSGTVNSPLHF. DNA for the CDR3: TGTGCCAGCAGCGGGACAGTTAATTCACCCCTCCACTTT.